This record looks at one TCR beta chain sequence and its context. What antigen it recognizes has not been identified. Base qualities are missing; no much larger clone stands one base away. The sample comes from a study of blood T cell repertoires in COVID-19 (dated by TCRdb to about 2020). For the wider study: Samples covering the acute and convalescent phases of COVID-19 were provided by collaborators in the United States, Italy and Spain. The material from the prospective study consisted of cDNA or gDNA derived from T cells, B-cell-depleted T cells, or PBMCs. Deeply sampled blood TCRbeta repertoires from subjects exposed to, actively infected with, or recovered from COVID-19 were included in the dataset. The repertoires were made available in a free public database intended to serve as a resource for research on the immune response to SARS-CoV-2. Samples came from the ongoing ImmuneRACE study (first 160 participants) plus 1,254 subjects from 6 global collaborators. Nearly every sample came with metadata listing a de-identified subject ID, COVID-19 status, age in years and sex. HLA class I and class II types, where available, came from metadata supplied by the sample provider rather than from assay-based typing.

General findings and caveats noted by the study authors: How much clinical and demographic metadata was included differed by source and by participant, and the metadata was provided uncurated.

The immunoSEQ Assay, a bias-controlled multiplex PCR, was used to amplify TCRbeta CDR3 regions from genomic DNA. Per the authors' processing: The number of nucleated cells in each sample was estimated from the amplification of reference gene primers within the assay. To quantify the absolute abundance of each unique TCRbeta CDR3 rearrangement, sequence reads were collapsed and filtered. Productive Simpson clonality was computed per sample as the square root of Simpson's diversity index over productive rearrangements. TCRdb obtained this table from immuneACCESS and retained in-frame rearrangements with V and J assigned. These tables miss some clones; where compared with another copy, unresolved V genes account for less than half of the shortfall, and the remainder is unexplained. The DNA was the basis for D and trimming; V, J and clone size are from that table. This sample comprises tens of thousands of clones, 65% to 85% of them detected only once. The ten biggest clones cover under 30% of the sample.

The CDR3 starts with the cysteine, ends with the phenylalanine, and has 13 residues. The entry retains the CDR3 DNA only, 39 bases that are in frame from base 1. V lost 5 bases and J lost 4 bases; the stretch between them is 8 bases long. CDR1 is given as MRHNA and CDR2 as SNTAGT, both from the germline V gene. Each collaborating institution followed its own protocols to collect whole blood in K2EDTA tubes. For TCRbeta analysis, collaborators shipped samples in one of three forms: frozen whole blood, isolated PBMCs, or DNA extracted from either of those sample types. The sequenced sample consisted of peripheral blood. The receptor comes from a human donor in a cohort sampled during active COVID-19. The chain was built from TRBV6-4 and TRBJ2-2; there is no confident call for the D gene. The base sequence is TGTGCCAGCAGTCCTGCGCTCACCGGGGAGCTGTTTTTT. Its protein product is CASSPALTGELFF.